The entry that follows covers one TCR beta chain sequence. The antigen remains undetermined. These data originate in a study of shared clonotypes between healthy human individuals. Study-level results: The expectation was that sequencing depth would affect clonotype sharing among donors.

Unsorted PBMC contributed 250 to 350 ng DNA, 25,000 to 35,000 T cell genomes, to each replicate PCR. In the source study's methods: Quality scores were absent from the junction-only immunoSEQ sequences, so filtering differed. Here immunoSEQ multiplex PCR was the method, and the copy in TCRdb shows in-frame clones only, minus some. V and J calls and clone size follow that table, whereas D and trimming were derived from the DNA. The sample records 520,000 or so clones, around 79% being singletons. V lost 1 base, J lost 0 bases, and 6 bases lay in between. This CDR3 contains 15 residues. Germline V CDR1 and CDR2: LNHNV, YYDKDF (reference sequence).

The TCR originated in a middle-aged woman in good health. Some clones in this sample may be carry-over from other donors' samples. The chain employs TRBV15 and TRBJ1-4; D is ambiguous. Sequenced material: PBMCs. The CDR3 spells CATSRAAATNEKLFF. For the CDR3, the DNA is TGTGCCACCAGCAGAGCGGCGGCAACTAATGAAAAACTGTTTTTT.